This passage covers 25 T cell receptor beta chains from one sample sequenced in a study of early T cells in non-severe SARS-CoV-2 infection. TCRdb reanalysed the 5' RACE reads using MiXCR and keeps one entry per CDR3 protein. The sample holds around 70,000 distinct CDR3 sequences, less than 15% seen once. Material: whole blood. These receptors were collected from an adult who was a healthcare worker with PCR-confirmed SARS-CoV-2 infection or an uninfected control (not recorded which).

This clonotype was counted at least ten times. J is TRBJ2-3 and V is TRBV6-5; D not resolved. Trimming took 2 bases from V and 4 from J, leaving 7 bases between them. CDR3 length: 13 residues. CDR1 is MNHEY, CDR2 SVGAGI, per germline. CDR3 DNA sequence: TGTGCCAGCAGTTACGGAGAGGCAGATACGCAGTATTTT. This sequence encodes CASSYGEADTQYF.

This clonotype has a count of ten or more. Written as DNA, the CDR3 is TGTGCCAGCTCACCTTCGGTGAGAGGGGAAACCGAAAAACTGTTTTTT. Translation gives CASSPSVRGETEKLFF. The genes are TRBV18 and TRBJ1-4; D may be TRBD1 (5 bases). The CDR3 extends over 16 amino acids. Trimming stripped 3 bases from V and 8 bases from J, with 19 bases between. Germline V gives CDR1 KGHSH, CDR2 LQKENI. Variable domain in full (rest from reference TRBV18 and TRBJ1-4): NAGVMQNPRHLVRRRGQEARLRCSPMKGHSHVYWYRQLPEEGLKFMVYLQKENIIDESGMPKERFSAEFPKEGPSILRIQQVVRGDSAAYFCASSPSVRGETEKLFFGSGTQLSVL.

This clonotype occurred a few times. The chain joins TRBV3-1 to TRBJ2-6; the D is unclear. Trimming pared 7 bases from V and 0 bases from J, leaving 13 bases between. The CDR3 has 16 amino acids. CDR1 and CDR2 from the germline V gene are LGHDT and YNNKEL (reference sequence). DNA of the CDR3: TGTGCCAGCACCTATCTCGCCCACTCTGGGGCCAACGTCCTGACTTTC. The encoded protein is CASTYLAHSGANVLTF.

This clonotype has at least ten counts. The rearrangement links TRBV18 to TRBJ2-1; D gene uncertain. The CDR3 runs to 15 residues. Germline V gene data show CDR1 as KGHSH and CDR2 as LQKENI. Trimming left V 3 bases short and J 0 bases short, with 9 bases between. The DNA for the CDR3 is TGTGCCAGCTCACCCCGGGTAAGCTCCTACAATGAGCAGTTCTTC. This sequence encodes CASSPRVSSYNEQFF.

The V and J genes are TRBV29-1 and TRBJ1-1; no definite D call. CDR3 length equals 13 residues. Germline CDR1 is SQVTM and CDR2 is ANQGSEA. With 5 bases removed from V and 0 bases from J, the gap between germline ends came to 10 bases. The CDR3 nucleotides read TGCAGCGTTCTCCGGGTTTTGAACACTGAAGCTTTCTTT. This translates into CSVLRVLNTEAFF. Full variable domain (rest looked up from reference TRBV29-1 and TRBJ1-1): SAVISQKPSRDICQRGTSLTIQCQVDSQVTMMFWYRQQPGQSLTLIATANQGSEATYESGFVIDKFPISRPNLTFSTLTVSNMSPEDSSIYLCSVLRVLNTEAFFGQGTRLTVV.

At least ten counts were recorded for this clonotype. DNA for the CDR3: TGTGCCACCAGTGATTTGCAACGGGAGAACACCGGGGAGCTGTTTTTT. Its protein is CATSDLQRENTGELFF. The chain combines TRBV24-1 with TRBJ2-2, with D possibly being TRBD2 (5 bases). V gave up 0 bases and J gave up 1 base, with 8 bases separating them. Per germline, CDR1 KGHDR and CDR2 SFDVKD. This CDR3 region has 16 residues.

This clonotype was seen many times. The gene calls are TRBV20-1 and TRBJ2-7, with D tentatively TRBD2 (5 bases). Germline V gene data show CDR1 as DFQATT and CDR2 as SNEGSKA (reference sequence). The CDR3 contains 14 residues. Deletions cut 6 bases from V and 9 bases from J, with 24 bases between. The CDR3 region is CSAKITSTSPSQYF. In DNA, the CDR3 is TGCAGTGCCAAAATCACTAGTACCTCCCCATCGCAGTACTTC.

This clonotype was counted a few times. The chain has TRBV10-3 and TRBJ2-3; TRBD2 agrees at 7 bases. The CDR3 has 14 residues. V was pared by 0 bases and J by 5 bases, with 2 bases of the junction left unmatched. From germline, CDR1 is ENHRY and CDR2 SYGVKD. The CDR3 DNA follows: TGTGCCATCAGTGAGTCCACTAGCGAAGATACGCAGTATTTT. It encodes CAISESTSEDTQYF.

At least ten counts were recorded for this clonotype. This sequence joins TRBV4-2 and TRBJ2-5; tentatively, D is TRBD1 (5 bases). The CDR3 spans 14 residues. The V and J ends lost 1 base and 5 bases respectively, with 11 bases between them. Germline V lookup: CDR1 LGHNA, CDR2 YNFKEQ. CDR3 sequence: CASSQGGQGETQYF. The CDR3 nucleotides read TGTGCCAGCAGCCAAGGAGGCCAGGGTGAGACCCAGTACTTC.

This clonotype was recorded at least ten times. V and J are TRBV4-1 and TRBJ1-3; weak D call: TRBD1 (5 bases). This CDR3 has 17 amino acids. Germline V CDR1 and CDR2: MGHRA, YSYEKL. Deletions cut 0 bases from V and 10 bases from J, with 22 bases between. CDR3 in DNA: TGCGCCAGCAGCCAAGACCTTCCTTCAGGGCCCTCGCGTACCATATATTTT. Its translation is CASSQDLPSGPSRTIYF.

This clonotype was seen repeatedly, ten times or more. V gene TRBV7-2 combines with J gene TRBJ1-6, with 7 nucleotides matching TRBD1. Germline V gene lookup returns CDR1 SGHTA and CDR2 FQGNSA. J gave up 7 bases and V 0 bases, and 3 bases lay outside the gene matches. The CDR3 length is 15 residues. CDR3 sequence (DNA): TGTGCCAGCAGCTTAGCCCCGGGACAGAATTCACCCCTCCACTTT. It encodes CASSLAPGQNSPLHF.

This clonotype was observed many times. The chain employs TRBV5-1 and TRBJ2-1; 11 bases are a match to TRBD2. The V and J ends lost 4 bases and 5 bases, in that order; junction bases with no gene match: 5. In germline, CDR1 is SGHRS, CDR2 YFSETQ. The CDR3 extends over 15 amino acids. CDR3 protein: CASSPGTSGNNEQFF. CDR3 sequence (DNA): TGCGCCAGCAGCCCCGGGACTAGCGGTAACAATGAGCAGTTCTTC.

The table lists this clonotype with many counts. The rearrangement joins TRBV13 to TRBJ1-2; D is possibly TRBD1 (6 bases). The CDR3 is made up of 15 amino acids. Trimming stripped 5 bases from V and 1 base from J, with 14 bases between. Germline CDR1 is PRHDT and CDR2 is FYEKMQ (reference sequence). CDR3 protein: CASSETGLLNYGYTF. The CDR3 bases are TGTGCCAGCAGCGAGACAGGTCTCCTTAACTATGGCTACACCTTC.

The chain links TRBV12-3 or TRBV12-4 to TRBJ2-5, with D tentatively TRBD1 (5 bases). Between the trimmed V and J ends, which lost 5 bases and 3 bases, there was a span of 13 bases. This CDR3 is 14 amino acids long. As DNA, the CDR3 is TGTGCCAGCAGTCGTCGACAGACTGAAGAGACCCAGTACTTC. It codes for CASSRRQTEETQYF.

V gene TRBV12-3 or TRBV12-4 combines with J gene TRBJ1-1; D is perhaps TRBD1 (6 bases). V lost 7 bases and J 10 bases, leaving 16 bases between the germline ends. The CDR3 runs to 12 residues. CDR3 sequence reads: CASIIGGARAFF. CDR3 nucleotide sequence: TGTGCCAGCATTATCGGGGGGGCGCGAGCTTTCTTT.

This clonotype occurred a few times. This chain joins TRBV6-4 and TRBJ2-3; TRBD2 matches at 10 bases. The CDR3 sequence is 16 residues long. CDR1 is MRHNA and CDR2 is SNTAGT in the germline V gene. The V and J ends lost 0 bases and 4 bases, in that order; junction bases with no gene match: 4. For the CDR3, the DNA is TGTGCCAGCAGTGACTCCCTAGCGGGAGAGGCAGATACGCAGTATTTT. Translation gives CASSDSLAGEADTQYF.

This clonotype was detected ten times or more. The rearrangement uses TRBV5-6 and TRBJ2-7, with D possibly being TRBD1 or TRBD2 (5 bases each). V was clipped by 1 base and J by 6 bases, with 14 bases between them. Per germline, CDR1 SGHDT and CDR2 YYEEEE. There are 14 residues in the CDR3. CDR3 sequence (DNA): TGTGCCAGCAGCTTGTGGCAGGGACGGGTCGAGCAGTACTTC. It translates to CASSLWQGRVEQYF.

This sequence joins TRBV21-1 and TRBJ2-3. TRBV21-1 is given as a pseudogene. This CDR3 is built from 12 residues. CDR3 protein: CASTHGTDTQYF. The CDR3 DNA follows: TGTGCCAGCACCCACGGCACAGATACGCAGTATTTT.

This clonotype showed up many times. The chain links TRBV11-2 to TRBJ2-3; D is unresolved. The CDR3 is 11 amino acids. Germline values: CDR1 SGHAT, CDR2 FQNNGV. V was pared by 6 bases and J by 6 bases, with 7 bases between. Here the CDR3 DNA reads TGTGCCAGCAGTCTACGGGATACGCAGTATTTT. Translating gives CASSLRDTQYF.

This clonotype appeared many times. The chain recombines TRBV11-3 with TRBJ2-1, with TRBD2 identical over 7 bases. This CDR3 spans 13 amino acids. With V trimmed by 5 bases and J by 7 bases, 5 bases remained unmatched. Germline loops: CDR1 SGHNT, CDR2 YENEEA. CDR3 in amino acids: CASSAGGRNEQFF. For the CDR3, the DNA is TGTGCCAGCAGCGCGGGCGGGAGAAATGAGCAGTTCTTC.

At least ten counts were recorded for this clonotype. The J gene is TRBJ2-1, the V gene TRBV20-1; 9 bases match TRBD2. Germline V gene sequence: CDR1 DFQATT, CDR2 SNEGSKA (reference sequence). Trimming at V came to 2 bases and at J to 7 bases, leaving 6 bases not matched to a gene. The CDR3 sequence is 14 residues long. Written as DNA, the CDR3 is TGCAGTGCTAGATTAGCGGGAGTGAGGAATGAGCAGTTCTTC. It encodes CSARLAGVRNEQFF.

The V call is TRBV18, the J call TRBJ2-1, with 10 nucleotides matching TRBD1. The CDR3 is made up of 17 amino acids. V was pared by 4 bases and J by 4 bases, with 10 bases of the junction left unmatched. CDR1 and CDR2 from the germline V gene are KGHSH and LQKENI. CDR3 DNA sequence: TGTGCCAGCTCACTTCGAATGGGGACAGGGGTGTACAATGAGCAGTTCTTC. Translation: CASSLRMGTGVYNEQFF.

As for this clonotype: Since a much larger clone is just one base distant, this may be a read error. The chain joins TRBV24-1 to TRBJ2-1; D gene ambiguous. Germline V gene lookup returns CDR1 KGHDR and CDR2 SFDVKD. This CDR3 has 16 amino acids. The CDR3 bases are TGTCCCACCAGTGAACGGACCACAATGCGACGAGGTGAGCAGTTCTTC. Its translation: CPTSERTTMRRGEQFF.

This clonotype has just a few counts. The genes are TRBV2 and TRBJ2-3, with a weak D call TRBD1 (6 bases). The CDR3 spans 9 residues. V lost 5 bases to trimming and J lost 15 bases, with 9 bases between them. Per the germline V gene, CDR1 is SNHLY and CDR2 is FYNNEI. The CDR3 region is CASSPGHYF. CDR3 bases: TGTGCCAGCAGTCCGGGACATTATTTT.

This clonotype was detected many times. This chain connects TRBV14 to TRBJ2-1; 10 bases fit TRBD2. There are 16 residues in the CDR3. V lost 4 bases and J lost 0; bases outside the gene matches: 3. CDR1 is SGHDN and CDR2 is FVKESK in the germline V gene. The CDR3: CASSLLAGSSYNEQFF. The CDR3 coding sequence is TGTGCCAGCAGCCTACTAGCGGGGAGCTCCTACAATGAGCAGTTCTTC.